This T cell receptor beta chain was sequenced during a study of naive and memory T cell subsets. Study results and limitations: TCR transcript changes with activation or differentiation may affect this RNA method.

With 2 bases clipped from V and 6 bases from J, the junction kept 1 base outside the gene matches. Germline-derived CDR1 and CDR2 are MDHEN and SYDVKM. The CDR3 length is 14 residues. Amplification of ligated cDNA took four PCR rounds with SP2 and nested alpha and beta constant primers. TCRdb redid the calling of the 5' RACE reads with MiXCR, one entry per CDR3 protein. Of roughly 60,000 distinct CDR3 sequences in the sample, more than 6.5% were seen once. This clonotype was detected only a few times. The antigen remains undetermined. TCR cDNA received a 3' ligated oligonucleotide that carried a UMI. Input was about 1 to 1,100 ng of DNase-treated total RNA without cell sorting.

The clonotype comes from a female donor in good health. The rearrangement uses TRBV28 and TRBJ2-1; 10 nucleotides align to TRBD2. The CDR3 sequence: CASSLTSGINEQFF. The CDR3 nucleotides read TGTGCCAGCAGTTTAACTAGCGGGATCAATGAGCAGTTCTTC.